These T cell receptor beta chains were read from a single sample in a study of shared clonotypes between healthy human individuals. Using immunoSEQ multiplex PCR, the repertoire was profiled, and TCRdb retains in-frame clones only, with some absent. This sample has approximately 840,000 clones, with roughly 96% found just once. The sample comprised naive CD8+ T cells sorted from blood. These receptor sequences come from a man aged 30-40 years in good health. Each CDR3 is given with its conserved first and last residue. D genes are given only for firm matches. A row's size may be missing; if present it is once, few, many or a size class.

TRBD2 | 18 | - | TRBJ2-1 | TRBV19 | TGTGCCAGTAGTCCCATACTAGCGGGTATGGCCCGGGATAATGAGCAGTTCTTC | CASSPILAGMARDNEQFF
- | 10 | - | TRBJ1-4 | TRBV29-1 | TGCAGCGTTGTAGGTGAAAAACTGTTTTTT | CSVVGEKLFF
- | 15 | - | TRBJ2-1 | TRBV7-9 | TGTGCCAGCAGCCCCGCTAGCCAGCGTATGTGGGAGCAGTTCTTC | CASSPASQRMWEQFF
- | 13 | - | TRBJ1-1 | TRBV11-2 | TGTGCCAGCAGCCTCGGGGCAGGGGATGAGGCTTTCTTT | CASSLGAGDEAFF
- | 11 | few | TRBJ1-1 | TRBV13 | TGTGCCAGCAGCTTAAACACTGAAGCTTTCTTT | CASSLNTEAFF
- | 14 | - | TRBJ2-5 | TRBV9 | TGTGCCAGCAGCGTAAGGGCAGGGAAAGAGACCCAGTACTTC | CASSVRAGKETQYF
TRBD2 | 18 | - | TRBJ2-7 | TRBV4-1 | TGCGCCAGCAGCCGAGTGCCGACTAGCGGGGACCTCTCCTACGAGCAGTACTTC | CASSRVPTSGDLSYEQYF
- | 15 | - | TRBJ2-1 | TRBV18 | TGTGCCAGCTCACCAGGTAGCGGTTCCTACAATGAGCAGTTCTTC | CASSPGSGSYNEQFF
- | 13 | - | TRBJ1-4 | TRBV27 | TGTGCCAGCAGCCCCTTGGGAGATGAAAAACTGTTTTTT | CASSPLGDEKLFF
TRBD2 | 17 | once | TRBJ2-3 | TRBV28 | TGTGCCAGCAGTCGGCCTCCCGGGCGGGGGTTCACAGATACGCAGTATTTT | CASSRPPGRGFTDTQYF
TRBD1 | 15 | - | TRBJ1-2 | TRBV7-9 | TGTGCCAGCAGTAATTCAGGGGGGAAGAACTATGGCTACACCTTC | CASSNSGGKNYGYTF
- | 13 | - | TRBJ2-2 | TRBV6-5 | TGTGCCAGCACACTAGGACCTACCGGGGAGCTGTTTTTT | CASTLGPTGELFF
- | 15 | - | TRBJ2-6 | TRBV9 | TGTGCCAGCAGCGTAGAGTGGTCTGGGGCCAACGTCCTGACTTTC | CASSVEWSGANVLTF
- | 13 | once | TRBJ2-7 | TRBV28 | TGTGCCAGCCGAGTTGAGGGCGCCTACGAGCAGTACTTC | CASRVEGAYEQYF
TRBD2 | 15 | - | TRBJ2-7 | TRBV7-9 | TGTGCCAGCAGAACTGCACTAGCGGGAGACTACGAGCAGTACTTC | CASRTALAGDYEQYF
- | 15 | - | TRBJ2-7 | TRBV27 | TGTGCCAGCATCTCCGTTGAGGGAGGTGCCTACGAGCAGTACTTC | CASISVEGGAYEQYF
- | 15 | - | TRBJ1-5 | TRBV27 | TGTGCCAGCAGTTCCGCGACGGGGAGCAATCAGCCCCAGCATTTT | CASSSATGSNQPQHF
- | 13 | - | TRBJ1-5 | TRBV27 | TGTGCCAGCAGTTTGGGACGGAGTCAGCCCCAGCATTTT | CASSLGRSQPQHF
- | 14 | - | TRBJ2-1 | TRBV14 | TGTGCCAGCAGACTAGCAGGATTTAGGGGTGAGCAGTTCTTC | CASRLAGFRGEQFF
- | 13 | - | TRBJ1-1 | TRBV4-1 | TGCGCCAGCAAGGGGCAGGGGAATGCTGAAGCTTTCTTT | CASKGQGNAEAFF
- | 15 | - | TRBJ1-2 | TRBV9 | TGTGCCAGCAGTTTACCTTTAACCGGATACTATGGCTACACCTTC | CASSLPLTGYYGYTF
TRBD1 | 15 | - | TRBJ2-5 | TRBV18 | TGTGCCAGCTCACAAAGGGACAGGGGAGTGGAGACCCAGTACTTC | CASSQRDRGVETQYF
- | 13 | - | TRBJ2-1 | TRBV7-2 | TGTGCCAGCAGCCCCGTTTTTCTGGGTGAGCAGTTCTTC | CASSPVFLGEQFF
- | 13 | - | TRBJ1-2 | TRBV6-4 | TGTGCCAGCAGTGATGAGGGGGAATATGGCTACACCTTC | CASSDEGEYGYTF
TRBD1 | 15 | - | TRBJ2-7 | TRBV27 | TGTGCCAGCAGTTACGGAGGGGACAGGGTGTACGAGCAGTACTTC | CASSYGGDRVYEQYF
- | 13 | once | TRBJ1-2 | TRBV5-6 | TGTGCCAGCAGCGCGGGCTTAGCGGATGGCTACACCTTC | CASSAGLADGYTF
- | 12 | - | TRBJ2-1 | TRBV5-1 | TGCGCCAGCAGCCGTTCAGGGAGCGAGCAGTTCTTC | CASSRSGSEQFF
TRBD1 | 13 | - | TRBJ2-7 | TRBV13 | TGTGCCAGCAGCGTAGAGGGGGCCCACGAGCAGTACTTC | CASSVEGAHEQYF
TRBD2 | 13 | - | TRBJ2-3 | TRBV30 | TGTGCCTGGACGGGGGGACTCACAGATACGCAGTATTTT | CAWTGGLTDTQYF
- | 13 | - | TRBJ1-4 | TRBV30 | TGTGCCTGGAGTGTTCACGTTCTCGAAAAACTGTTTTTT | CAWSVHVLEKLFF
- | 15 | - | TRBJ2-1 | TRBV9 | TGTGCCAGCAGCCCCTGGGGTTCCGAAGGGGATGAGCAGTTCTTC | CASSPWGSEGDEQFF
- | 13 | - | TRBJ2-7 | TRBV6-5 | TGTGCCAGCAGTTACAAGGGGTCCTACGAGCAGTACTTC | CASSYKGSYEQYF
TRBD2 | 14 | once | TRBJ2-7 | TRBV7-6 | TGTGCCAGCAGCCCAACGGGAGGGGGATACGAGCAGTACTTC | CASSPTGGGYEQYF
TRBD2 | 18 | - | TRBJ2-1 | TRBV19 | TGTGCCAGTAGACCTACAAAATCTAGCGGGAGCTCCTACAATGAGCAGTTCTTC | CASRPTKSSGSSYNEQFF
- | 13 | - | TRBJ1-5 | TRBV27 | TGTGCCAGCAGAGGAGGGTTAGGTCAGCCCCAGCATTTT | CASRGGLGQPQHF
TRBD2 | 12 | - | TRBJ2-1 | TRBV7-2 | TGTGCTTGTAGCGGGGGATACAATGAGCAGTTCTTC | CACSGGYNEQFF
- | 15 | - | TRBJ1-4 | TRBV30 | TGTGCCTGGAGTGTAGGCCTAGGGGTAGGCGAAAAACTGTTTTTT | CAWSVGLGVGEKLFF
- | 12 | - | TRBJ2-3 | TRBV7-9 | TGTGCCAGCAGTAAGGACCTCCGAACGCAGTATTTT | CASSKDLRTQYF
TRBD2 | 16 | - | TRBJ2-2 | TRBV6-5 | TGTGCCAGCAGTTATTTAGGCGGGAGTACCGTCGGGGAGCTGTTTTTT | CASSYLGGSTVGELFF
TRBD2 | 15 | - | TRBJ2-7 | TRBV30 | TGTGCCTGGAGTGTAGGGACTAGCGGGACGTACGAGCAGTACTTC | CAWSVGTSGTYEQYF
- | 12 | - | TRBJ2-5 | TRBV29-1 | TGCAGCCTAAGATGGAGGGCAGAGACCCAGTACTTC | CSLRWRAETQYF
- | 12 | - | TRBJ1-1 | TRBV29-1 | TGCAGCGTTTGGGAGGTGAACACTGAAGCTTTCTTT | CSVWEVNTEAFF
TRBD2 | 17 | - | TRBJ2-7 | TRBV7-9 | TGTGCCAGCAGCTATATGGCGGGACTAGCGGGAGACTACGAGCAGTACTTC | CASSYMAGLAGDYEQYF
- | 15 | - | TRBJ2-1 | TRBV27 | TGTGCCAGCAGTTTATTGGGGAGCTCCTACAATGAGCAGTTCTTC | CASSLLGSSYNEQFF
- | 13 | - | TRBJ2-1 | TRBV5-1 | TGCGCCAGCAGCTTGGCGAAGGTCAATGAGCAGTTCTTC | CASSLAKVNEQFF
TRBD2 | 13 | - | TRBJ2-1 | TRBV25-1 | TGTGCCAGCCTAGCGGATAACTACAATGAGCAGTTCTTC | CASLADNYNEQFF
- | 16 | - | TRBJ2-1 | TRBV9 | TGTGCCAGCAGCGTAGATATTGGCGGGAACTACAATGAGCAGTTCTTC | CASSVDIGGNYNEQFF
- | 12 | once | TRBJ1-1 | TRBV27 | TGTGCCAGCACCTCCGGGGTGGGGGAAGCTTTCTTT | CASTSGVGEAFF